This section outlines one TCR beta chain sequence together with its context. Its antigen is undetermined. The germline V gene encodes CDR1 SGHAT and CDR2 FQNNGV. J gave up 1 base and V 5 bases, and 4 bases lay outside the gene matches. The CDR3 sequence is 15 residues long. Primers for the PCR totalled 60 Vbeta and 13 Jbeta. Measured with immunoSEQ multiplex PCR; TCRdb has only the in-frame clones, and not every one. The specimen's table records 150,000 or so clones. The record originates from a study of cytomegalovirus exposure and HLA in healthy donors. Study outcomes and limitations: Rates of TCR association differed by HLA locus in a later analysis, with DRB1 highest and HLA-C lowest. Later analysis demonstrated an association between a missense DCLRE1C variant and TCR beta V- and J-gene trimming. In vitro work confirmed that three CMV-associated chains recognize CMV antigens. As a later analysis revealed, most CMV-associated TCR beta chains appeared HLA-restricted.

Sequenced input: PBMCs. V gene TRBV11-2 combines with J gene TRBJ2-2, with TRBD1 matching 7 bases. The clonotype originates from a woman aged 45-59 years in good health and CMV-seronegative. The CDR3 sequence: CASSLRDRNTGELFF. The DNA of the CDR3 is TGTGCCAGCAGCCTCCGGGACAGGAACACCGGGGAGCTGTTTTTT. The full variable domain, rest sourced from reference TRBV11-2 and TRBJ2-2, is EAGVAQSPRYKIIEKRQSVAFWCNPISGHATLYWYQQILGQGPKLLIQFQNNGVVDDSQLPKDRFSAERLKGVDSTLKIQPAKLEDSAVYLCASSLRDRNTGELFFGEGSRLTVL.